A selection of T cell receptor beta chains follows, all from one sample in a study of CD8+CD57+ T cells in acquired aplastic anemia. Each CDR3 protein is one row after TCRdb ran MiXCR on the reads. The sample includes 150,000 to 200,000 distinct CDR3 sequences, less than 65% of them seen just once. Specimen: sorted CD4+, CD8+, or CD8+CD57+ T cells (not recorded which) from PBMCs. Receptor source: a human donor with severe aplastic anemia or a healthy control (not recorded which). Both conserved end residues are part of each CDR3. Each record gives: clone size, V gene, CDR3 protein. Clone size is given for some rows only: seen once, a few or many times, or a class if the clone is expanded.

clone_size: many; v_call: TRBV20-1; cdr3_aa: CSAQTSRLVGKNIQYF
clone_size: -; v_call: TRBV24-1; cdr3_aa: CATSDAPTGANYGYTF
clone_size: -; v_call: TRBV20-1; cdr3_aa: CSASIRGSQPQHF
clone_size: -; v_call: TRBV2; cdr3_aa: CASGRVDSGTGELFF
clone_size: many; v_call: TRBV9; cdr3_aa: CASSDTGNTIYF
clone_size: -; v_call: TRBV29-1; cdr3_aa: CSVGDRGGTQYF
clone_size: -; v_call: TRBV7-2; cdr3_aa: CASSRSGLGTDTQYF
clone_size: once; v_call: TRBV12-3/TRBV12-4; cdr3_aa: CASNADRGNGYTF
clone_size: -; v_call: TRBV4-3; cdr3_aa: CASSQGTGSRTNEKLFF
clone_size: -; v_call: TRBV19; cdr3_aa: CASSIKGLEQFF
clone_size: many; v_call: TRBV11-3; cdr3_aa: CASSPNGGSGNTIYF
clone_size: -; v_call: TRBV7-6; cdr3_aa: CASRQDGYTDTQYF
clone_size: -; v_call: TRBV10-3; cdr3_aa: CASEEGGGETDTQYF
clone_size: -; v_call: TRBV20-1; cdr3_aa: CSAQLPGGSYEQYF
clone_size: -; v_call: TRBV7-3; cdr3_aa: CASSPGQTPYEQYF
clone_size: -; v_call: TRBV12-3/TRBV12-4; cdr3_aa: CASLDGGSPLHF
clone_size: few; v_call: TRBV10-3; cdr3_aa: CAISAADTQYF
clone_size: -; v_call: TRBV20-1; cdr3_aa: CSATTGPGEAFF
clone_size: -; v_call: TRBV20-1; cdr3_aa: CSARQSSVAFF
clone_size: many; v_call: TRBV2; cdr3_aa: CASSAPVGSNQPQHF
clone_size: many; v_call: TRBV7-9; cdr3_aa: CASSLDGGAEAFF
clone_size: -; v_call: TRBV29-1; cdr3_aa: CSVEGSNSYEQSF
clone_size: many; v_call: TRBV5-5; cdr3_aa: CASNPGDRGVEKLFF
clone_size: -; v_call: TRBV3-1; cdr3_aa: CASSSGTRTGETQYF
clone_size: -; v_call: TRBV10-3; cdr3_aa: CAIRTGGPEQFF
clone_size: -; v_call: TRBV19; cdr3_aa: CATADTGANVLTF
clone_size: -; v_call: TRBV29-1; cdr3_aa: CSVEGQGARGYTF
clone_size: -; v_call: TRBV10-3; cdr3_aa: CAIQGQGTEAFF
clone_size: many; v_call: TRBV2; cdr3_aa: CASSEGTGWSNQPQHF
clone_size: -; v_call: TRBV9; cdr3_aa: CASSSGQGRHEQYF
clone_size: -; v_call: TRBV7-3; cdr3_aa: CASSLFTRTGGQETQYF
clone_size: -; v_call: TRBV4-3; cdr3_aa: CASSQISEAGGKGPEAFF
clone_size: -; v_call: TRBV24-1; cdr3_aa: CATSETGTGDYNEQFF
clone_size: -; v_call: TRBV20-1; cdr3_aa: CSARDRGRVTPYEDTF
clone_size: -; v_call: TRBV7-2; cdr3_aa: CASSLWGDAGAFF
clone_size: -; v_call: TRBV12-3/TRBV12-4; cdr3_aa: CASSFADRAQPQHF
clone_size: -; v_call: TRBV7-9; cdr3_aa: CASSLTSGGDTQYF
clone_size: -; v_call: TRBV9; cdr3_aa: CASSPGLGLYEQYF
clone_size: once; v_call: TRBV5-1; cdr3_aa: CASSLAGLRDQPQHF
clone_size: -; v_call: TRBV5-4; cdr3_aa: CASSPDRDIKGFF
clone_size: -; v_call: TRBV29-1; cdr3_aa: CSVRRVVRGDEAFF
clone_size: -; v_call: TRBV20-1; cdr3_aa: CSARSSTDTQYF
clone_size: many; v_call: TRBV10-3; cdr3_aa: CAISEQEASSTDTQYF
clone_size: once; v_call: TRBV11-1; cdr3_aa: CASSLGRTGPGDTQYF
clone_size: few; v_call: TRBV7-2; cdr3_aa: CASSLAGTGIYEQYF
clone_size: -; v_call: TRBV20-1; cdr3_aa: CSASQANSYNEQFF
clone_size: once; v_call: TRBV15; cdr3_aa: CATSRDSQYGYTF
clone_size: once; v_call: TRBV5-4; cdr3_aa: CASSLGGGADTQYF